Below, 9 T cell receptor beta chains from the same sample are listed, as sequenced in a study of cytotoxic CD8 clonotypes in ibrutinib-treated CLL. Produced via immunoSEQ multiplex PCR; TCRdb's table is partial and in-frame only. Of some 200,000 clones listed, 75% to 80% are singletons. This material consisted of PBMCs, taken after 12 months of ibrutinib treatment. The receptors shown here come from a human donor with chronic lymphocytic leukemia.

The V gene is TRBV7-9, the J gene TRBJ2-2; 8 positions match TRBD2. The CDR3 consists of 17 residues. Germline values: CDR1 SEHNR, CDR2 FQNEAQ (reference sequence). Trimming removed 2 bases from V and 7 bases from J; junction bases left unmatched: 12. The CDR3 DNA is TGTGCCAGCAGCTTATATTTGCGGGAGGAAAAGGACGGGGAGCTGTTTTTT. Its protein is CASSLYLREEKDGELFF.

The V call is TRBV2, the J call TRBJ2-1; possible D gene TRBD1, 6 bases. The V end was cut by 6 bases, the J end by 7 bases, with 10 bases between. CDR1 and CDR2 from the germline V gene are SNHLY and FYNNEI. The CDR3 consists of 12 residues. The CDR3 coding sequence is TGTGCCAGCAGCGCAGACAGGAATGAGCAGTTCTTC. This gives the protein CASSADRNEQFF.

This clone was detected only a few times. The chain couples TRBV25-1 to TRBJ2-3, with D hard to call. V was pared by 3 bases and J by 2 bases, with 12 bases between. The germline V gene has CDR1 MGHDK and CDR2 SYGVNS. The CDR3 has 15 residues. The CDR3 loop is CASSDGSLYTDTQYF. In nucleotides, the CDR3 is TGTGCCAGCAGTGATGGGTCTCTATACACAGATACGCAGTATTTT.

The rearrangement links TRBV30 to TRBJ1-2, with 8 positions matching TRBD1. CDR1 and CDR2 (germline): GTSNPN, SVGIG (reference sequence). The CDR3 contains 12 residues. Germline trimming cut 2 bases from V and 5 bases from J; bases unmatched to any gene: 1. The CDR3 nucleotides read TGTGCCTGGAGTTGGACAGGGTATGGCTACACCTTC. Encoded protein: CAWSWTGYGYTF.

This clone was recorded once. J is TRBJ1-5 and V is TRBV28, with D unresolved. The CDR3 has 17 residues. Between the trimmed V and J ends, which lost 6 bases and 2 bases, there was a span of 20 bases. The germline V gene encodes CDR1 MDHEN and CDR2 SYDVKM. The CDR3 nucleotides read TGTGCCAGCAGGTCCGGGAGGACCCCGGGCGGCAATCAGCCCCAGCATTTT. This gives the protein CASRSGRTPGGNQPQHF.

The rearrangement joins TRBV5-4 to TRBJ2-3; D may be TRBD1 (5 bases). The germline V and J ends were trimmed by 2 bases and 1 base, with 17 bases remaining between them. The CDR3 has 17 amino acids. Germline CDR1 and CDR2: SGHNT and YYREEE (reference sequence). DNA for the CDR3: TGTGCCAGCAGCTTCCAGGGTTGGTTTAGGGGCACAGATACGCAGTATTTT. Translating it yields CASSFQGWFRGTDTQYF.

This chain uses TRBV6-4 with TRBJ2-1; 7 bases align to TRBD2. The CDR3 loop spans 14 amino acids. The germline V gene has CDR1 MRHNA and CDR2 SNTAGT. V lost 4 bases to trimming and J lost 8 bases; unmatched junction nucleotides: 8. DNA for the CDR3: TGTGCCAGCAGTGTGGGAGGGCCGTATTATGAGCAGTTCTTC. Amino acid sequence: CASSVGGPYYEQFF.

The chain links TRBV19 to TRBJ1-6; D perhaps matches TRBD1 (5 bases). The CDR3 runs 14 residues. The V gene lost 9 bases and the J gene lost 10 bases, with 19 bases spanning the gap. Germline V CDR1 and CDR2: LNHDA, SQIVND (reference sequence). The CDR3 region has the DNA TGTGCCAGCCATGGGGGAGGGACGAGGTCACCCCTCCACTTT. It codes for CASHGGGTRSPLHF.

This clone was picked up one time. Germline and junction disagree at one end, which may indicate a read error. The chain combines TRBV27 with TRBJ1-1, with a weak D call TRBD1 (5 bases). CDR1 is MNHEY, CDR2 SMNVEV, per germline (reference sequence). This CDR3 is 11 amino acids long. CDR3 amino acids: CATSYRFCRDF. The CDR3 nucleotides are TGTGCCACCAGTTACAGGTTCTGCCGGGACTTT.